The present T cell receptor beta chain was sequenced within a study of blood T cell repertoires in COVID-19. Trimming removed 6 bases from V and 0 bases from J, with 8 bases in between. The CDR3 contains 13 residues. Germline loops: CDR1 SGHVS, CDR2 FQNEAQ. The table came from immunoSEQ multiplex PCR; TCRdb's copy has only in-frame clones and leaves some out. This sample yields 210,000 or so clones, of which around nine tenths are seen a single time; roughly 2.5% belongs to the top ten. Material for sequencing was peripheral blood. This clonotype originated in a woman aged 60 to 75 with acute or convalescent COVID-19. V is TRBV7-8 and J is TRBJ1-2; weak D call: TRBD1 (6 bases). CDR3 sequence: CASRQGSNYGYTF. DNA for the CDR3: TGTGCCAGCAGACAGGGTTCTAACTATGGCTACACCTTC.